These 5 T cell receptor beta chains share one sample of origin, sequenced in a study of blood T cell repertoires in COVID-19. Generated by immunoSEQ multiplex PCR, the TCRdb table keeps only in-frame clones and is missing some. The sample contains around 310,000 clones, almost 90% of which appear only once. Sequenced: peripheral blood. The receptors shown here come from a woman aged 35 to 49 with COVID-19, enrolled during active disease.

The chain uses TRBV15 and TRBJ1-2, with a possible D match to TRBD1 (5 bases). The CDR3 loop spans 14 amino acids. The V end lost 3 bases, the J end lost 3 bases, and 11 bases lay between the germline ends. Germline V gene data show CDR1 as LNHNV and CDR2 as YYDKDF (reference sequence). The CDR3 coding sequence is TGTGCCACCAGCAGGTCCAGGGAGGACTATGGCTACACCTTC. Translating gives CATSRSREDYGYTF.

This clone was detected only once. J is TRBJ1-1 and V is TRBV29-1; a possible D gene is TRBD1 (5 bases). Germline V lookup: CDR1 SQVTM, CDR2 ANQGSEA. Trimming took off 5 bases at V and 0 bases at J, with 7 bases between the two ends. This CDR3 comprises 12 residues. CDR3 residues: CSVTQVNTEAFF. The CDR3 DNA reads TGCAGCGTTACACAGGTGAACACTGAAGCTTTCTTT.

The chain links TRBV27 to TRBJ2-3, with 11 bases identical to TRBD2. V lost 7 bases to trimming and J lost 1 base; unmatched junction nucleotides: 10. There are 17 residues in the CDR3. Germline values: CDR1 MNHEY, CDR2 SMNVEV (reference sequence). The CDR3 reads CASKGLAGGEGTDTQYF. As DNA, the CDR3 is TGTGCCAGCAAGGGGCTAGCGGGGGGAGAGGGCACAGATACGCAGTATTTT.

This sequence joins TRBV2 and TRBJ2-5; D remains unclear. V lost 5 bases and J lost 1, with 5 bases in between. The CDR3 sequence is 12 residues long. Germline V lookup: CDR1 SNHLY, CDR2 FYNNEI. CDR3 residues: CASSIAQETQYF. CDR3 bases: TGTGCCAGCAGTATAGCCCAAGAGACCCAGTACTTC.

The rearrangement links TRBV7-9 to TRBJ1-3; TRBD1 aligns across 8 bases. The germline gives CDR1 SEHNR, CDR2 FQNEAQ (reference sequence). Unmatched junction bases numbered 2, after V lost 1 base and J lost 0 bases. This CDR3 comprises 16 residues. DNA of the CDR3: TGTGCCAGCAGCTTAGGACAGGGGAGCTCTGGAAACACCATATATTTT. This sequence encodes CASSLGQGSSGNTIYF.